These 26 T cell receptor beta chains were all obtained from the same sample, sequenced in a study of T cell responses to AZD1222 COVID-19 vaccine. Clones were sequenced by immunoSEQ multiplex PCR, and TCRdb holds only the in-frame ones, with some missing. Among about 99,000 clones listed, roughly 90% were seen once. Sequencing used peripheral blood, obtained on day 0 of AZD1222 vaccination. The receptors originated from an adult in good health.

As to this clone: Other DNA sequences within the sample encode an identical CDR3. The chain has TRBV5-4 and TRBJ2-7, with D maybe TRBD1 (5 bases). The CDR3 contains 11 residues. V shed 5 bases and J shed 5 bases, with 8 bases lying between them. In germline, CDR1 is SGHNT, CDR2 YYREEE (reference sequence). The CDR3 nucleotides are TGTGCCAGCAGTTTGACAGACGAGCAGTACTTC. It yields the protein CASSLTDEQYF.

This clone has only one observation. The V gene is TRBV11-3, the J gene TRBJ2-2; 10 nucleotides line up with TRBD2. CDR1 is SGHNT, CDR2 YENEEA, per germline. The CDR3 loop spans 17 amino acids. Trimming took 0 bases from V and 4 from J; bases not matched to a gene: 5. The DNA of the CDR3 is TGTGCCAGCAGCTTAGAGGTGGGGACTAGCGTCACCGGGGAGCTGTTTTTT. Encoded protein: CASSLEVGTSVTGELFF. Combining the CDR3 with reference TRBV11-3 and TRBJ2-2 gives the whole variable domain EAGVVQSPRYKIIEKKQPVAFWCNPISGHNTLYWYLQNLGQGPELLIRYENEEAVDDSQLPKDRFSAERLKGVDSTLKIQPAELGDSAVYLCASSLEVGTSVTGELFFGEGSRLTVL.

V usage is TRBV14 and J usage is TRBJ1-1, with TRBD1 as a possible D gene (6 bases). The length of the CDR3 is 14 residues. Germline CDR1 and CDR2: SGHDN and FVKESK. V shed 5 bases and J shed 2 bases, with 12 bases lying between them. DNA for the CDR3: TGTGCCAGCAGCACCCAGACAGGCAACACTGAAGCTTTCTTT. This gives the protein CASSTQTGNTEAFF.

This chain joins TRBV6-1 and TRBJ2-3, with D perhaps matching TRBD1 or TRBD2 (6 bases each). Germline CDR1 reads MNHNS; CDR2 reads SASEGT. Trimming shortened V by 3 bases and J by 0 bases, and 10 bases separated the two germline ends. This CDR3 has 15 amino acids. The DNA for the CDR3 is TGTGCCAGCAGTGATGGGGGGCCTAGCACAGATACGCAGTATTTT. Translating it yields CASSDGGPSTDTQYF.

The chain recombines TRBV3-1 (or the pseudogene TRBV3-2) with TRBJ2-7; 7 bases map to TRBD1. Losses at the gene ends were 4 bases for V and 6 bases for J; bases not matched to a gene: 6. This CDR3 is 13 amino acids long. Germline V gene data show CDR1 as LGHDT and CDR2 as YNNKEL (reference sequence). The CDR3 nucleotides are TGTGCCAGCAGCCGAAAGGGGGCTGGCGAGCAGTACTTC. Its translation is CASSRKGAGEQYF.

The V call is TRBV27, the J call TRBJ2-7, with D tentatively TRBD2 (6 bases). The CDR3 sequence is 14 residues long. The V and J ends lost 5 bases and 2 bases respectively, with 13 bases between them. CDR1 MNHEY and CDR2 SMNVEV come from the germline V gene (reference sequence). The CDR3 reads CASSLGLSTYEQYF. The CDR3 DNA sequence: TGTGCCAGCAGTCTAGGACTATCCACCTACGAGCAGTACTTC.

The V call is TRBV28, the J call TRBJ1-2; a possible D gene is TRBD1 (6 bases). The CDR3 is 14 residues long. Trimming pared 6 bases from V and 4 bases from J, leaving 15 bases between. Germline lookup yields CDR1 MDHEN and CDR2 SYDVKM. The CDR3: CASRLQGTIYGYTF. The CDR3, as DNA: TGTGCCAGCAGATTACAGGGAACTATCTATGGCTACACCTTC.

V and J are TRBV11-2 and TRBJ2-7; 8 bases are a match to TRBD1. This CDR3 spans 15 amino acids. The V gene's germline CDR1 is SGHAT and CDR2 FQNNGV. V was pared by 3 bases and J by 2 bases, with 6 bases of the junction left unmatched. The CDR3 here is CASSLEQGVTYEQYF. CDR3 sequence (DNA): TGTGCCAGCAGCTTGGAACAGGGGGTAACCTACGAGCAGTACTTC.

The rearrangement links TRBV2 to TRBJ2-3; 15 bases align to TRBD2. CDR3 length: 17 residues. The germline V gene has CDR1 SNHLY and CDR2 FYNNEI. The junction had 6 bases not matched to a gene; V was cut back by 8 bases and J by 0 bases. The chain's CDR3 is CASLGTSGGTSTDTQYF. The CDR3 DNA reads as TGTGCCAGCCTCGGGACTAGCGGGGGGACGAGCACAGATACGCAGTATTTT.

The chain carries TRBV10-2 and TRBJ2-3; tentatively, D is TRBD1 (6 bases). The CDR3 totals 16 residues. Germline V gene sequence: CDR1 WSHSY, CDR2 SAAADI. Trimming shortened V by 0 bases and J by 4 bases, and 14 bases separated the two germline ends. The CDR3 sequence is CASSESISGGPDTQYF. CDR3 nucleotide sequence: TGCGCCAGCAGTGAGTCAATTAGTGGGGGCCCAGATACGCAGTATTTT.

The count of this clone is one. This chain links TRBV19 with TRBJ1-5, with a weak D call TRBD1 (6 bases). CDR1 and CDR2 from the germline V gene are LNHDA and SQIVND (reference sequence). CDR3 size: 17 residues. Deletions cut 4 bases from V and 6 bases from J, with 22 bases between. The CDR3 DNA is TGTGCCAGTAGTAAGAGTCGGGGGGGGCCTATCTCTCAGCCCCAGCATTTT. It is translated as CASSKSRGGPISQPQHF.

A remark on this clone: A read error may produce the germline difference seen at one junction end. This chain connects TRBV19 to TRBJ2-5; D gene unclear. The CDR3 contains 12 residues. CDR1 and CDR2 from the germline V gene are LNHDA and SQIVND (reference sequence). CDR3 sequence reads: CRDLLGQETQYF. The CDR3 coding sequence is TGCCGAGACCTGCTGGGACAAGAGACCCAGTACTTC.

This clone came up once. Lacking the conserved final phenylalanine or tryptophan, this CDR3 likely reflects a read error. The J gene is TRBJ1-6, the V gene TRBV3-1 (or the pseudogene TRBV3-2), with 8 positions matching TRBD1. The CDR3 runs to 17 residues. The V gene end was trimmed by 1 base and the J gene end by 9 bases; junction bases not matched to a gene: 11. Germline V gene lookup returns CDR1 LGHDT and CDR2 YNNKEL (reference sequence). CDR3 coding DNA: TGTGCCAGCAGCCAAGTAAATCCAGGGGGCGGCTTTTCACCCCTCCACCTT. Protein sequence: CASSQVNPGGGFSPLHL.

The CDR3 reads CASSQAEVGGLRNEQFF. The CDR3 DNA follows: TGTGCCAGCAGCCAAGCCGAAGTGGGGGGGCTTCGCAATGAGCAGTTCTTC. The chain recombines TRBV3-1 (or the pseudogene TRBV3-2) with TRBJ2-1, with D possibly being TRBD2 (7 bases). Germline V gene data show CDR1 as LGHDT and CDR2 as YNNKEL (reference sequence). This CDR3 is built from 17 residues. Trimming shortened V by 1 base and J by 6 bases, and 19 bases separated the two germline ends.

V usage is TRBV6-5 and J usage is TRBJ1-4; TRBD1 matches 7 bases. J gave up 8 bases and V 5 bases, and 11 bases lay outside the gene matches. Germline CDR1 and CDR2: MNHEY and SVGAGI. The CDR3 length is 15 residues. The CDR3 DNA sequence: TGTGCCAGCAGTCCTGGCCGACAGGGATCGGAAAAACTGTTTTTT. Translating it yields CASSPGRQGSEKLFF.

The chain uses TRBV10-2 and TRBJ1-4; no clear D gene. The CDR3 has 13 residues. Trimming stripped 6 bases from V and 4 bases from J, with 9 bases between. Germline loops: CDR1 WSHSY, CDR2 SAAADI. The CDR3 nucleotides are TGCGCCAGCAGGGAGGGCGTTAATGAAAAACTGTTTTTT. Translating it yields CASREGVNEKLFF.

This chain connects TRBV19 to TRBJ1-1, with D perhaps matching TRBD1 (5 bases). Deletions cut 6 bases from V and 5 bases from J, with 40 bases between. CDR3 length equals 22 residues. Germline V lookup: CDR1 LNHDA, CDR2 SQIVND (reference sequence). This chain's CDR3 is CASRQAVFRGFSTRGISTEAFF. The CDR3, as DNA: TGTGCCAGTAGACAGGCCGTTTTTCGTGGGTTTTCAACAAGGGGAATTTCTACTGAAGCTTTCTTT.

The chain combines TRBV2 with TRBJ2-5; TRBD1 agrees at 12 bases. The ends lost 8 bases at V and 5 bases at J; junction bases unmatched: 15. This CDR3 has 17 residues. CDR1 and CDR2 (germline): SNHLY, FYNNEI. The CDR3 bases are TGTGCCAGCGGGACCGGGGTTGGGACAGGGGGCGCGGAGACCCAGTACTTC. It encodes CASGTGVGTGGAETQYF.

Only one count was recorded for this clone. J is TRBJ1-2 and V is TRBV7-8; D gene uncertain. The V and J ends lost 8 bases and 3 bases respectively, with 13 bases between them. Per the germline V gene, CDR1 is SGHVS and CDR2 is FQNEAQ. The CDR3 is made up of 13 amino acids. Here the CDR3 reads CASGETGDYGYTF. CDR3 in DNA: TGTGCCAGCGGTGAGACCGGGGACTATGGCTACACCTTC. Full variable domain (remainder filled in from reference TRBV7-8 and TRBJ1-2): GAGVSQSPRYKVAKRGQDVALRCDPISGHVSLFWYQQALGQGPEFLTYFQNEAQLDKSGLPSDRFFAERPEGSVSTLKIQRTQQEDSAVYLCASGETGDYGYTFGSGTRLTVV.

This clone was seen once. This chain joins TRBV2 and TRBJ1-3; tentative D call: TRBD1 (5 bases). Germline CDR1 SNHLY, CDR2 FYNNEI. The CDR3 spans 14 residues. Trimming stripped 8 bases from V and 0 bases from J, with 11 bases between. For the CDR3, the DNA is TGTGCCAGCGGGCGGACATCCTCTGGAAACACCATATATTTT. Protein: CASGRTSSGNTIYF.

This clone was found a few times. This chain uses TRBV19 with TRBJ2-2; a weak D match, TRBD2 (5 bases). Trimming shortened V by 4 bases and J by 7 bases, and 7 bases separated the two germline ends. CDR1 is LNHDA and CDR2 is SQIVND in the germline V gene (reference sequence). The length of the CDR3 is 12 residues. The DNA of the CDR3 is TGTGCCAGTAGTACGGCGGGCGGGGAGCTGTTTTTT. Translating it yields CASSTAGGELFF.

A note on this clone: Given a much more abundant clone one base away, this may be a read error. V gene TRBV6-5 combines with J gene TRBJ2-7, with a weak D call TRBD2 (7 bases). Germline CDR1 is MNHEY and CDR2 is SVGAGI. The CDR3 loop spans 15 amino acids. The CDR3 region is CTSSSPAGARYEQYF. The CDR3 region has the DNA TGTACCAGCAGTTCGCCGGCGGGGGCACGTTACGAGCAGTACTTC.

The chain has TRBV15 and TRBJ2-1; 8 bases agree with TRBD2. From germline, CDR1 is LNHNV and CDR2 YYDKDF (reference sequence). The CDR3 runs to 14 residues. V gave up 2 bases and J gave up 5 bases; unmatched junction bases: 2. In DNA, the CDR3 is TGTGCCACCAGCAGAATTAGCGGGGACAATGAGCAGTTCTTC. It encodes CATSRISGDNEQFF.

This clone has only one observation. The V call is TRBV19, the J call TRBJ1-5, with 8 bases identical to TRBD1. The CDR3 sequence is 17 residues long. The V gene's germline CDR1 is LNHDA and CDR2 SQIVND (reference sequence). V gave up 2 bases and J gave up 0 bases; unmatched junction bases: 6. In DNA form, the CDR3 reads TGTGCCAGTAGTATAAGACAGGGGCTCGGTAGCAATCAGCCCCAGCATTTT. Translation: CASSIRQGLGSNQPQHF.

The V call is TRBV27, the J call TRBJ1-4; D call uncertain. The CDR3 runs to 15 residues. Looked up from germline, CDR1 is MNHEY and CDR2 is SMNVEV (reference sequence). With 6 bases removed from V and 0 bases from J, the gap between germline ends came to 11 bases. This CDR3 is CASSRNTATNEKLFF. The DNA of the CDR3 is TGTGCCAGCAGCCGGAACACTGCAACTAATGAAAAACTGTTTTTT. The whole variable domain, filled in from reference TRBV27 and TRBJ1-4, reads EAQVTQNPRYLITVTGKKLTVTCSQNMNHEYMSWYRQDPGLGLRQIYYSMNVEVTDKGDVPEGYKVSRKEKRNFPLILESPSPNQTSLYFCASSRNTATNEKLFFGSGTQLSVL.

In DNA form, the CDR3 reads TGTGCCAGCAGCCCGACCTCAGGGGGCAGTGAAAAACTGTTTTTT. Translated, it gives CASSPTSGGSEKLFF. The chain is built from TRBV14 and TRBJ1-4, with 8 bases fitting TRBD1. Germline CDR1 and CDR2: SGHDN and FVKESK. Germline trimming cut 4 bases from V and 7 bases from J; bases unmatched to any gene: 8. The CDR3 length is 15 residues. The complete variable domain, with remaining parts taken from reference TRBV14 and TRBJ1-4, reads EAGVTQFPSHSVIEKGQTVTLRCDPISGHDNLYWYRRVMGKEIKFLLHFVKESKQDESGMPNNRFLAERTGGTYSTLKVQPAELEDSGVYFCASSPTSGGSEKLFFGSGTQLSVL.